A single sample gave rise to the 2 T cell receptor beta chains below, sequenced in a study of control samples from healthy donors and cancer patients. Sequencing was performed with immunoSEQ multiplex PCR; in TCRdb, only in-frame clones are kept and a portion is missing. The table has roughly 400,000 clones, approximately 90% seen once. The sequenced sample was PBMCs. The receptors derive from a man aged 35-49 years with head and neck cancer.

Only a few counts were recorded for this clone. The genes are TRBV9 and TRBJ2-7, with a tentative D call TRBD1 (6 bases). Looked up from germline, CDR1 is SGDLS and CDR2 is YYNGEE. Between the trimmed V and J ends, which lost 0 bases and 2 bases, there was a span of 12 bases. The CDR3 runs to 15 residues. CDR3 sequence: CASSVEQGAPYEQYF. CDR3 in DNA: TGTGCCAGCAGCGTAGAACAGGGAGCACCCTACGAGCAGTACTTC.

Comments on this clone: This same CDR3 is encoded by further DNA sequences in the sample. The CDR3 DNA reads as TGCGCCAGCAGCTTTGGAGACGCTGCCTACGAGCAGTACTTC. Translating it yields CASSFGDAAYEQYF. The gene calls are TRBV5-1 and TRBJ2-7; D unresolved. The germline V gene encodes CDR1 SGHRS and CDR2 YFSETQ. The CDR3 runs 14 residues. V was cut by 2 bases and J by 2 bases, with 11 bases left in between. The whole variable domain, remainder taken from reference TRBV5-1 and TRBJ2-7, is KAGVTQTPRYLIKTRGQQVTLSCSPISGHRSVSWYQQTPGQGLQFLFEYFSETQRNKGNFPGRFSGRQFSNSRSEMNVSTLELGDSALYLCASSFGDAAYEQYFGPGTRLTVT.